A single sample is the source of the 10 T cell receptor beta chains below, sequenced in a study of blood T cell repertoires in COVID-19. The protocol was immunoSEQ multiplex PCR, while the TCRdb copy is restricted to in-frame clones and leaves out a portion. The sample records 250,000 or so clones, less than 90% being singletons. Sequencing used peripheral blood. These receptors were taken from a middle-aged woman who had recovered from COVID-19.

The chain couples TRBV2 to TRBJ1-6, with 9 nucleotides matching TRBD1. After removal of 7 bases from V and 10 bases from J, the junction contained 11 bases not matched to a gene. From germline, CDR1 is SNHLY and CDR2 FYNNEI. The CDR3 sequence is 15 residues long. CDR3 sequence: CASIWDRDLRSPLHF. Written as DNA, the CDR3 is TGTGCCAGCATCTGGGACAGGGACCTGAGGTCACCCCTCCACTTT.

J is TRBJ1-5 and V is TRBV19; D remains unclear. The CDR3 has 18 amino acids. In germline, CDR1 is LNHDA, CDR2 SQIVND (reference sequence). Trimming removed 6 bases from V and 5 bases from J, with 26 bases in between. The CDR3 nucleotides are TGTGCCAGTAGCAGCGGCTTTTTGGGGAAAAAGAGTTATCAGCCCCAGCATTTT. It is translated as CASSSGFLGKKSYQPQHF.

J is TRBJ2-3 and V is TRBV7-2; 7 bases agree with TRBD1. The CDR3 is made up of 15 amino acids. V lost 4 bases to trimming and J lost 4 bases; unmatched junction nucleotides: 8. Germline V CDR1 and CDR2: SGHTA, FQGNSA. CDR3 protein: CASSYRGLGADTQYF. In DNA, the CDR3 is TGTGCCAGCAGCTACAGGGGCCTGGGGGCAGATACGCAGTATTTT.

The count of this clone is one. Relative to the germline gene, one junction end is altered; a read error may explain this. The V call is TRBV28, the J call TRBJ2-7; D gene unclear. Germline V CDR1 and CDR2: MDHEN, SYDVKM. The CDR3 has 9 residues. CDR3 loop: CASGTSRNF. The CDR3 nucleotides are TGTGCCAGCGGTACAAGTCGAAACTTC.

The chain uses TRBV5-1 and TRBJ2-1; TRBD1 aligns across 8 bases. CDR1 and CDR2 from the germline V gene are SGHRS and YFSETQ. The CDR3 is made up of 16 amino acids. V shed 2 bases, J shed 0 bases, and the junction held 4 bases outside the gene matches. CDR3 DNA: TGCGCCAGCAGCTTCACAGGGGGGAGCTCCTACAATGAGCAGTTCTTC. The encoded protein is CASSFTGGSSYNEQFF.

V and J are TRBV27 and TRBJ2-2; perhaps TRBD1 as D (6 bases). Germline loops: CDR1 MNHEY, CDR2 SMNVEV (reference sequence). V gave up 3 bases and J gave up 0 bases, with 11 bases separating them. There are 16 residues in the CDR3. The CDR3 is CASSFRGIPNTGELFF. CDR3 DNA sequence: TGTGCCAGCAGTTTCAGGGGCATCCCGAACACCGGGGAGCTGTTTTTT.

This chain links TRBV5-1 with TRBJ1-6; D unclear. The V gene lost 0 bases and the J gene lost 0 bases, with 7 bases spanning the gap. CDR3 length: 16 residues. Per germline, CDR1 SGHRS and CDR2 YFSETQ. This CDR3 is CASSLAWSSYNSPLHF. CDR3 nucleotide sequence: TGCGCCAGCAGCTTGGCCTGGAGCTCCTATAATTCACCCCTCCACTTT.

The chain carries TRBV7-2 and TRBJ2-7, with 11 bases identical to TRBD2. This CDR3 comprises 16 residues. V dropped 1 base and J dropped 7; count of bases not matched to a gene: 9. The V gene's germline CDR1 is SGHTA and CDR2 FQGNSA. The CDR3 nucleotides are TGTGCCAGCAGCTTAGGACTAGCGGGGTTTGGGGATGAGCAGTACTTC. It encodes CASSLGLAGFGDEQYF.

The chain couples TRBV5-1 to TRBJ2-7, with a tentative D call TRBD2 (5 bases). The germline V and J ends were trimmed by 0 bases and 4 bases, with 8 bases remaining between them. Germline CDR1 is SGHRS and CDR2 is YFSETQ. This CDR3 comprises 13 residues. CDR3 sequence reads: CASSLVGGYEQYF. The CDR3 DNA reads TGCGCCAGCAGCTTGGTAGGAGGATACGAGCAGTACTTC.

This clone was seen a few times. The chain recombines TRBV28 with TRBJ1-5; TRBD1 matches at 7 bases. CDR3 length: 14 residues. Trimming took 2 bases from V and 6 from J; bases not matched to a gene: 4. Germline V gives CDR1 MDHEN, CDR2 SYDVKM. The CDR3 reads CASSLVDRAQPQHF. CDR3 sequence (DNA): TGTGCCAGCAGTTTAGTCGACAGGGCTCAGCCCCAGCATTTT. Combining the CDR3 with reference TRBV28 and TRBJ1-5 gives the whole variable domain DVKVTQSSRYLVKRTGEKVFLECVQDMDHENMFWYRQDPGLGLRLIYFSYDVKMKEKGDIPEGYSVSREKKERFSLILESASTNQTSMYLCASSLVDRAQPQHFGDGTRLSIL.